The source of this TCR beta chain is a study of blood T cell repertoires in COVID-19. About the study: Acute and convalescent COVID-19 specimens originated in the United States, Italy and Spain.

The data were produced by immunoSEQ multiplex PCR, yet TCRdb's version contains in-frame clones alone and is incomplete. The sample yields 95,000 to 150,000 clones, about 79% seen once. Germline V CDR1 and CDR2: MNHNS, SASEGT. Germline trimming cut 2 bases from V and 2 bases from J; bases unmatched to any gene: 9. CDR3 size: 18 residues. The chain couples TRBV6-1 to TRBJ1-6, with 7 bases fitting TRBD1. The TCR was taken from a man aged 70-80 years with acute or convalescent COVID-19. What was sequenced was peripheral blood. In DNA, the CDR3 is TGTGCCAGCAGTGAACAGATGTGGACAGGTCCCTATAATTCACCCCTCCACTTT. Encoded protein: CASSEQMWTGPYNSPLHF.